This T cell receptor beta chain came from a study of T cells in Graves' hyperthyroidism and ophthalmopathy. The source material, RNA transcripts, was used to amplify TCR beta CDR3 regions. TCR CDR3 underwent first-round RT-PCR with the HTBI primer set. MiXCR, applied by TCRdb to the multiplex PCR reads, yields one record per CDR3 protein. The repertoire has hundreds of thousands of distinct CDR3 sequences, less than 25% of them found once; the top ten carry 30% to 40%. The germline CDR1 and CDR2 sequences are LNHDA and SQIVND (reference sequence). CDR3 length: 16 amino acids. The V end lost 1 base, the J end lost 0 bases, and 10 bases lay between the germline ends. The sample holds a few counts of this clonotype.

V usage is TRBV19 and J usage is TRBJ2-1; perhaps TRBD2 as D (5 bases). This TCR was recovered from a man aged 25-45 years with Graves' ophthalmopathy. Sequences were obtained from blood. CDR3 DNA: TGTGCCAGTAGTATAGTCAGCGGTAGCTCCTACAATGAGCAGTTCTTC. Its protein product is CASSIVSGSSYNEQFF.